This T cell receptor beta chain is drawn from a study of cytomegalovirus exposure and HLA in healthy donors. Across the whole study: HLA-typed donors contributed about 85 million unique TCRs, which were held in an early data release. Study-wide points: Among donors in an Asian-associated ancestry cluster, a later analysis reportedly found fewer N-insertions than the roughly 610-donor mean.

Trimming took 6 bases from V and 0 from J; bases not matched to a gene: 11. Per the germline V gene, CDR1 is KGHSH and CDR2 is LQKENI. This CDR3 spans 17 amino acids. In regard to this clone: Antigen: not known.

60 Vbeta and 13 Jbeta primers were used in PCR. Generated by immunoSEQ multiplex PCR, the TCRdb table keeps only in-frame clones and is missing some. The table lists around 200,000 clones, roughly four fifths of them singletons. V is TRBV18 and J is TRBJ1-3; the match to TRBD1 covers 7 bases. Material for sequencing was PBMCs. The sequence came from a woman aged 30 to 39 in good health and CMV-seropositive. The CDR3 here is CASSYGQELRSGNTIYF. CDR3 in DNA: TGTGCCAGCTCCTACGGACAGGAGTTACGCTCTGGAAACACCATATATTTT. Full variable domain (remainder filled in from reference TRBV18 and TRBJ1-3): NAGVMQNPRHLVRRRGQEARLRCSPMKGHSHVYWYRQLPEEGLKFMVYLQKENIIDESGMPKERFSAEFPKEGPSILRIQQVVRGDSAAYFCASSYGQELRSGNTIYFGEGSWLTVV.